Sequencing of this T cell receptor beta chain was carried out in a study of beta chain features in type 1 diabetes. This clone was counted a few times. Its antigen is currently unknown. Purities in excess of 95% were seen in all sorted populations. Sequencing targeted expressed TCRB transcripts, as all isolated RNA had been reverse transcribed. Profiling relied on immunoSEQ multiplex PCR, and the TCRdb table lists in-frame clones only, not all of them. The repertoire includes 500,000 to 800,000 clones, around 12% of them detected once, and roughly 0.12% sits in the top ten. Study conclusions and caveats: Resolution of whether HLA type affects TCRB rearrangement was not achieved here. When Type 1 diabetes patients were examined, their TCRB CDR3s proved moderately but significantly shorter in all four CD4+ subsets.

The germline V gene has CDR1 MDHEN and CDR2 SYDVKM. This CDR3 contains 13 residues. The V gene end was trimmed by 5 bases and the J gene end by 4 bases; junction bases not matched to a gene: 3. The clonotype originates from a man aged 30-40 years with type 1 diabetes. The gene calls are TRBV28 and TRBJ2-5; TRBD2 aligns across 8 bases. The sequencing input was naive CD4+ T cells from blood. CDR3 protein: CASSAGGAETQYF. CDR3 nucleotides: TGTGCCAGCAGTGCCGGGGGGGCAGAGACCCAGTACTTC.